The 22 T cell receptor beta chains listed next were all sequenced from one sample in a study of T-cell memory formation after mild COVID-19. Using its own MiXCR run on the 5' RACE reads, TCRdb lists one record per CDR3 protein. Seen here are about 350,000 distinct CDR3 sequences, roughly an eighth observed once, and the top ten hold around a fifth. The sequenced sample was PBMCs or a T cell subset sorted from them (not recorded which). These receptors all stem from a man between 18 and 29 years old who had mild COVID-19 (a few samples of this study predate the infection). Cell type and time point are not known.

This chain connects TRBV5-6 to TRBJ2-1, with D possibly TRBD1 on 6 matching bases. The CDR3 covers 15 residues. With 4 bases removed from V and 2 bases from J, the gap between germline ends came to 13 bases. Germline V CDR1 and CDR2: SGHDT, YYEEEE. The CDR3: CASSLGGYPYNEQFF. The CDR3 coding sequence is TGTGCCAGCAGCCTTGGGGGCTACCCCTACAATGAGCAGTTCTTC.

This clonotype was found a few times. This rearrangement joins TRBV6-1 to TRBJ1-5; possibly TRBD1 for D (6 bases). Germline CDR1 MNHNS, CDR2 SASEGT. The CDR3 length is 14 residues. Trimming pared 10 bases from V and 5 bases from J, leaving 18 bases between. CDR3 residues: CATTGNTDDQPQHF. CDR3 nucleotides: TGTGCCACCACAGGGAACACCGATGATCAGCCCCAGCATTTT.

This clonotype has at least ten counts. This chain connects TRBV5-1 to TRBJ2-5; D unresolved. CDR3 length: 15 residues. The germline V gene has CDR1 SGHRS and CDR2 YFSETQ. Trimming removed 0 bases from V and 4 bases from J, with 13 bases in between. This CDR3 reads CASSLDPGPGETQYF. CDR3 DNA: TGCGCCAGCAGCTTGGATCCAGGACCGGGAGAGACCCAGTACTTC.

The rearrangement joins TRBV12-3 or TRBV12-4 to TRBJ1-2; D might be TRBD1 (5 bases). The CDR3 consists of 12 residues. Trimming left V 7 bases short and J 2 bases short, with 8 bases between. Here the CDR3 DNA reads TGTGCCAGCAATAGGGACAACTATGGCTACACCTTC. It is translated as CASNRDNYGYTF.

This clonotype was detected only a few times. The chain uses TRBV4-3 and TRBJ1-2; D remains ambiguous. The CDR3 is 15 residues long. Deletions cut 1 base from V and 4 bases from J, with 13 bases between. Germline CDR1 LGHNA, CDR2 YSLEER. CDR3 loop: CASSQVGRERYGYTF. CDR3 DNA: TGCGCCAGCAGCCAAGTCGGAAGGGAACGCTATGGCTACACCTTC.

This clonotype turned up a few times. The V and J genes are TRBV20-1 and TRBJ2-1; the match to TRBD2 covers 11 bases. CDR1 and CDR2 from the germline V gene are DFQATT and SNEGSKA (reference sequence). CDR3 size: 16 residues. After removal of 1 base from V and 0 bases from J, the junction contained 2 bases not matched to a gene. The CDR3 region is CSARVSGGASYNEQFF. In DNA, the CDR3 is TGCAGTGCTAGAGTTAGCGGGGGGGCCTCCTACAATGAGCAGTTCTTC.

V is TRBV5-5 and J is TRBJ1-6, with TRBD1 matching over 7 bases. Germline values: CDR1 SGHKS, CDR2 YYEKEE (reference sequence). The CDR3 is 15 residues long. V gave up 5 bases and J gave up 7 bases; unmatched junction bases: 9. The CDR3 DNA is TGTGCCAGCAGGGTGGACTGGGGACAGAATTCACCCCTCCACTTT. Amino acids: CASRVDWGQNSPLHF.

The rearrangement links TRBV6-5 to TRBJ1-2; TRBD1 agrees at 8 bases. The CDR3 contains 15 residues. V lost 4 bases and J lost 7; bases outside the gene matches: 11. Germline V gene sequence: CDR1 MNHEY, CDR2 SVGAGI. Here the CDR3 DNA reads TGTGCCAGCAGTTGGACAGGGTCTGCCCCCTTTGGCTACACCTTC. It codes for CASSWTGSAPFGYTF.

This clonotype has a handful of counts. V is TRBV28 and J is TRBJ2-5, with TRBD1 as a possible D gene (6 bases). Germline CDR1 reads MDHEN; CDR2 reads SYDVKM. Between the trimmed V and J ends, which lost 3 bases and 0 bases, there was a span of 8 bases. The CDR3 extends over 14 amino acids. CDR3: CASSFGQHQETQYF. The DNA of the CDR3 is TGTGCCAGCAGTTTTGGACAGCACCAAGAGACCCAGTACTTC.

This clonotype was seen at least ten times. This sequence joins TRBV7-2 and TRBJ1-6; D uncertain. V lost 1 base and J lost 7, with 11 bases in between. This CDR3 spans 15 amino acids. Germline CDR1 SGHTA, CDR2 FQGNSA. In nucleotides, the CDR3 is TGTGCCAGCAGCTTAGGCGCCAGGACGAATTCACCCCTCCACTTT. This codes for CASSLGARTNSPLHF.

The chain has TRBV28 and TRBJ2-1; TRBD2 might be the D (7 bases). Looked up from germline, CDR1 is MDHEN and CDR2 is SYDVKM. Trimming stripped 3 bases from V and 6 bases from J, with 15 bases between. The CDR3 spans 15 residues. The CDR3 sequence is CASSLGGRLINEQFF. The CDR3 DNA reads TGTGCCAGCAGTTTGGGGGGGCGCCTCATCAATGAGCAGTTCTTC.

This sequence joins TRBV20-1 and TRBJ2-7; a possible D gene is TRBD2 (7 bases). From germline, CDR1 is DFQATT and CDR2 SNEGSKA (reference sequence). V lost 1 base and J 1 base, leaving 17 bases between the germline ends. This CDR3 is built from 16 residues. Here the CDR3 DNA reads TGCAGTGCTAGAGCCTGGGGCGGGGGACAATCCTACGAGCAGTACGTC. This encodes CSARAWGGGQSYEQYV.

This clonotype appeared a few times. The V call is TRBV7-2, the J call TRBJ1-1; D is unclear. V was clipped by 1 base and J by 3 bases, with 9 bases between them. The germline gives CDR1 SGHTA, CDR2 FQGNSA. The CDR3 is 14 amino acids. CDR3 nucleotides: TGTGCCAGCAGCTTAGTGGGGTGGGACACTGAAGCTTTCTTT. Amino acid sequence: CASSLVGWDTEAFF.

This clonotype was seen at least ten times. The V call is TRBV5-1, the J call TRBJ2-1; the match to TRBD1 covers 9 bases. The CDR3 sequence is 15 residues long. Germline V CDR1 and CDR2: SGHRS, YFSETQ. Trimming at V came to 0 bases and at J to 6 bases, leaving 4 bases not matched to a gene. The CDR3 reads CASSLVTGGGNEQFF. In nucleotides, the CDR3 is TGCGCCAGCAGCTTGGTGACAGGGGGGGGCAATGAGCAGTTCTTC.

The chain carries TRBV10-2 and TRBJ2-7; TRBD1 matches 7 bases. V gave up 4 bases and J gave up 2 bases; unmatched junction bases: 5. CDR1 WSHSY and CDR2 SAAADI come from the germline V gene. The CDR3 runs 14 residues. In nucleotides, the CDR3 is TGCGCCAGCAGTGTAGGGGGCCCCCCCTACGAGCAGTACTTC. Protein sequence: CASSVGGPPYEQYF.

The chain has TRBV7-2 and TRBJ2-5, with D hard to call. The CDR3 extends over 14 amino acids. V lost 5 bases to trimming and J lost 1 base, with 11 bases between them. Per the germline V gene, CDR1 is SGHTA and CDR2 is FQGNSA. The CDR3 coding sequence is TGTGCCAGCAGCCGGGCCCGGGTCCAAGAGACCCAGTACTTC. It is translated as CASSRARVQETQYF.

This clonotype was observed a few times. The chain uses TRBV12-3 or TRBV12-4 and TRBJ1-5, with D hard to call. CDR3 length equals 13 residues. V was trimmed by 2 bases and J by 1 base, leaving 3 bases between them. As DNA, the CDR3 is TGTGCCAGCAGTTTAATCAGCAATCAGCCCCAGCATTTT. This codes for CASSLISNQPQHF.

In its sample, this clonotype was seen many times. The V call is TRBV5-1, the J call TRBJ2-1; 12 nucleotides align to TRBD1. The CDR3 runs to 15 residues. From germline, CDR1 is SGHRS and CDR2 YFSETQ. V gave up 3 bases and J gave up 7 bases; unmatched junction bases: 5. The CDR3 loop reads CASSWGQGARNEQFF. The CDR3 bases are TGCGCCAGCAGCTGGGGACAGGGGGCCCGGAATGAGCAGTTCTTC.

This clonotype turned up a few times. The chain recombines TRBV9 with TRBJ2-1; TRBD2 matches 8 bases. V trimming: 0 bases; J trimming: 5 bases; junction bases outside the gene matches: 13. CDR3 length: 18 residues. Germline V gene data show CDR1 as SGDLS and CDR2 as YYNGEE. CDR3 region: CASSVGGRSGGIHNEQFF. The CDR3 DNA sequence: TGTGCCAGCAGCGTAGGAGGGCGAAGCGGGGGTATCCACAATGAGCAGTTCTTC.

This clonotype was observed a handful of times. The chain has TRBV4-1 and TRBJ2-7; a possible D gene is TRBD1 (6 bases). This CDR3 region has 15 residues. Germline loops: CDR1 MGHRA, CDR2 YSYEKL. The germline V and J ends were trimmed by 0 bases and 2 bases, with 11 bases remaining between them. The CDR3 DNA is TGCGCCAGCAGCCAAGATACAGGACAGACCTACGAGCAGTACGTC. Translated: CASSQDTGQTYEQYV.

The chain links TRBV18 to TRBJ2-5; 8 nucleotides align to TRBD1. Germline V lookup: CDR1 KGHSH, CDR2 LQKENI. The CDR3 sequence is 16 residues long. The V and J ends lost 2 bases and 3 bases, in that order; junction bases with no gene match: 8. In nucleotides, the CDR3 is TGTGCCAGCTCACCAGGACAGGGCGGGACCAAAGAGACCCAGTACTTC. This encodes CASSPGQGGTKETQYF.

Many counts were recorded for this clonotype. The rearrangement uses TRBV5-5 and TRBJ2-3; 8 positions agree with TRBD1. This CDR3 is built from 15 residues. With 3 bases clipped from V and 3 bases from J, the junction kept 6 bases outside the gene matches. Germline assignment: CDR1 SGHKS and CDR2 YYEKEE (reference sequence). CDR3 in amino acids: CASSSPDRGTDTQYF. CDR3 sequence (DNA): TGTGCCAGCAGCTCCCCCGACAGGGGAACAGATACGCAGTATTTT. The full variable domain, in which reference TRBV5-5 and TRBJ2-3 provide the parts outside the CDR3, is DAGVTQSPTHLIKTRGQQVTLRCSPISGHKSVSWYQQVLGQGPQFIFQYYEKEERGRGNFPDRFSARQFPNYSSELNVNALLLGDSALYLCASSSPDRGTDTQYFGPGTRLTVL.